This T cell receptor beta chain was profiled in a study of shared clonotypes between healthy human individuals. Each sorted subset replicate got 200 ng genomic DNA, roughly 30,000 genomes. The protocol was immunoSEQ multiplex PCR, while the TCRdb copy is restricted to in-frame clones and leaves out a portion. Among a few million clones listed, 80% to 95% were seen once. V lost 5 bases and J lost 5, with 18 bases in between. Germline loops: CDR1 SEHNR, CDR2 FQNEAQ (reference sequence). This CDR3 has 15 residues. Study-wide results and caveats: Non-shared clonotypes had lower generation probabilities than those shared by all four donors.

In the CD4+ fraction, cells were divided into CD45RA+ naive and CD45RA-negative memory subsets. This clone has just one count. Its target is unknown. The sequence derives from a man younger than 35 in good health. Some clones in this sample may be carry-over from other donors' samples. Sequenced sample: naive CD4+ T cells from PBMCs. Subset described: CD45RA+ positively selected. This chain joins TRBV7-9 and TRBJ2-5; D gene uncertain. CDR3 sequence (DNA): TGTGCCAGCAGCCCACCGTTTAAAGGGCCCGAGACCCAGTACTTC. It is translated as CASSPPFKGPETQYF.